Listed below are T cell receptor beta chains from one sample, sequenced in a study of blood T cell repertoires in COVID-19. Sequenced by immunoSEQ multiplex PCR; TCRdb stores in-frame clones only, minus some. Among some 250,000 clones listed, about 86% were seen once. Sequencing used peripheral blood. The receptors were gathered from a man in his forties with active or convalescent COVID-19. Both conserved end residues are part of each CDR3. The D gene is left open where the match is weak. Clone size is given for some rows only: seen once, a few or many times, or a class if the clone is expanded.

TRBJ2-7	11	.	TRBV4-2	.	CASSQDQMQYF	TGTGCCAGCAGCCAAGATCAGATGCAGTACTTC
TRBJ1-6	14	TRBD1	TRBV19	.	CASTDRGYNSPLHF	TGTGCCAGCACCGACAGGGGTTATAATTCACCCCTCCACTTT
TRBJ1-6	14	.	TRBV30	.	CAWRATDFNSPLHF	TGTGCCTGGAGGGCGACAGATTTTAATTCACCCCTCCACTTT
TRBJ1-2	11	.	TRBV30	.	CAWSAGAGYTF	TGTGCCTGGAGTGCAGGGGCTGGCTACACCTTC
TRBJ2-1	16	TRBD2	TRBV3-1/TRBV3-2	.	CASSQVYASGKDEQFF	TGTGCCAGCAGCCAAGTATACGCTAGCGGGAAGGATGAGCAGTTCTTC
TRBJ2-3	12	.	TRBV10-3	.	CAISGGDSTPYF	TGTGCCATCAGTGGAGGGGACTCTACACCGTATTTT
TRBJ1-5	14	.	TRBV7-2	.	CASSSRVGNQPQHF	TGTGCCAGCAGCTCCAGGGTGGGCAATCAGCCCCAGCATTTT
TRBJ2-7	12	TRBD2	TRBV29-1	.	CSVRGGSYEQYF	TGCAGCGTTCGCGGGGGCTCCTACGAGCAGTACTTC
TRBJ2-3	15	.	TRBV6-5	.	CASSWRGASTDTQYF	TGTGCCAGCAGTTGGAGGGGAGCTAGCACAGATACGCAGTATTTT
TRBJ2-5	14	.	TRBV27	.	CASSLQHNSETQYF	TGTGCCAGCAGTTTACAACATAATTCGGAGACCCAGTACTTC
TRBJ1-5	16	.	TRBV19	.	CASSIASAGADQPQHF	TGTGCCAGTAGTATAGCCTCCGCGGGGGCCGATCAGCCCCAGCATTTT
TRBJ1-5	12	.	TRBV6-2/TRBV6-3	.	CASSRSTSTQHF	TGTGCCAGCAGTCGGTCAACTAGTACCCAGCATTTT
TRBJ2-1	17	TRBD2	TRBV24-1	.	CATSDRTSGRSNNEQFF	TGTGCCACCAGTGATAGGACTAGCGGGAGGTCGAACAATGAGCAGTTCTTC
TRBJ2-2	16	TRBD2	TRBV3-1/TRBV3-2	once	CASSQGTLAGTGELFF	TGTGCCAGCAGCCAAGGTACACTAGCGGGGACCGGGGAGCTGTTTTTT
TRBJ1-3	13	.	TRBV10-3	.	CAISDVAGNTIYF	TGTGCCATCAGTGACGTCGCAGGGAACACCATATATTTT
TRBJ2-1	19	TRBD2	TRBV4-3	.	CASSQEVSGGANSYGEQFF	TGCGCCAGCAGCCAAGAGGTTAGCGGGGGGGCAAATTCGTACGGTGAGCAGTTCTTC
TRBJ1-1	15	.	TRBV14	.	CASSQEYGRGTEAFF	TGTGCCAGCAGCCAAGAATATGGAAGGGGGACTGAAGCTTTCTTT
TRBJ2-1	15	.	TRBV11-2	.	CASSSRGIGGNEQFF	TGTGCCAGCAGCTCCCGGGGGATCGGTGGCAATGAGCAGTTCTTC
TRBJ2-1	15	.	TRBV5-4	.	CASSLVASSYNEQFF	TGTGCCAGCAGCTTGGTCGCTAGCTCCTACAATGAGCAGTTCTTC
TRBJ2-7	16	TRBD2	TRBV7-2	.	CASSLEPSGGAGEQYF	TGTGCCAGCAGCTTAGAGCCTAGCGGGGGGGCTGGAGAGCAGTACTTC
TRBJ1-1	15	TRBD1	TRBV11-1	.	CASSLDGTGLTEAFF	TGTGCCAGCAGCTTGGACGGGACAGGGCTCACTGAAGCTTTCTTT
TRBJ1-5	13	.	TRBV4-1	.	CASSPQGGQPQHF	TGCGCCAGCAGCCCTCAGGGAGGGCAGCCCCAGCATTTT
TRBJ1-2	15	.	TRBV7-9	.	CASSLSAGINYGYTF	TGTGCCAGCAGCTTATCGGCAGGGATTAACTATGGCTACACCTTC
TRBJ1-5	14	.	TRBV6-2/TRBV6-3	.	CASSGNRSNQPQHF	TGTGCCAGCAGTGGAAACAGAAGCAATCAGCCCCAGCATTTT
TRBJ2-5	14	TRBD1	TRBV7-9	.	CASSSTGGAETQYF	TGTGCCAGCAGCAGTACAGGGGGCGCGGAGACCCAGTACTTC
TRBJ1-2	15	.	TRBV25-1	.	CATRGSGGRREGYTF	TGTGCCACCAGGGGCTCCGGGGGGCGTCGGGAAGGCTACACCTTC
TRBJ1-2	14	TRBD1	TRBV5-4	.	CASSLAQGAVGYTF	TGTGCCAGCAGCTTGGCCCAGGGGGCGGTTGGCTACACCTTC
TRBJ1-3	15	.	TRBV30	.	CAWDPTGRSGNTIYF	TGTGCCTGGGATCCGACAGGTCGCTCTGGAAACACCATATATTTT
TRBJ1-1	12	.	TRBV21-1	.	CASAGTSREAFF	TGTGCCAGCGCGGGGACCTCAAGAGAAGCTTTCTTT
TRBJ1-4	16	TRBD1	TRBV5-1	.	CASSLRRDRMNEKLFF	TGCGCCAGCAGCTTGAGAAGGGACAGGATGAATGAAAAACTGTTTTTT
TRBJ2-3	18	TRBD1	TRBV7-9	.	CASSLVRQGVTQSDTQYF	TGTGCCAGCAGCTTAGTCCGACAGGGAGTTACTCAATCAGATACGCAGTATTTT
TRBJ2-2	21	TRBD2	TRBV27	.	CASSLAFAPASGRSNTGELFF	TGTGCCAGCAGTTTGGCTTTCGCCCCGGCTAGCGGGAGGTCGAACACCGGGGAGCTGTTTTTT
TRBJ1-3	13	.	TRBV3-1/TRBV3-2	.	CASSQPTGNTIYF	TGTGCCAGCAGCCAACCCACAGGAAACACCATATATTTT